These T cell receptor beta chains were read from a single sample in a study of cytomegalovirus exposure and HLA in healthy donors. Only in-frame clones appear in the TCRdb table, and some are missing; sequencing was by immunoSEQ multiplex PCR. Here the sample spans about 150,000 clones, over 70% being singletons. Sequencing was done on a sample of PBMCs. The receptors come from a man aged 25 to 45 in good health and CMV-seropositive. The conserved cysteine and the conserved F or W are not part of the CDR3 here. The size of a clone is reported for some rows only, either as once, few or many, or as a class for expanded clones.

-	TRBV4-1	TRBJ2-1	ASSQWLAVGSYNEQF
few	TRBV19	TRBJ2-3	ASKREWGLSTDTQY
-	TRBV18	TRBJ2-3	ASSRLAGSTDTQY
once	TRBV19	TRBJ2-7	ASRGLAGPSYEQY
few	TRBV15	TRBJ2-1	ATSFIGDRSGEQF
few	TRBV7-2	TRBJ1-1	ASSLARQGEAF
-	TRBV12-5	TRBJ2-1	ASGSPREGKDNEQF
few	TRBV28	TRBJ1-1	ASSLSGQGVSPEAF
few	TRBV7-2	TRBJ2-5	ASSFDNQETQY
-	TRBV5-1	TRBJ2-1	ASSPVLGDNEQF
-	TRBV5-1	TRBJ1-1	ASSLSPLGGATEAF
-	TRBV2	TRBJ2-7	ASSMDSFEQY
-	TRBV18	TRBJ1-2	ASSPDRSFNYGYT
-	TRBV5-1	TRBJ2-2	ASARGQGRAGELF
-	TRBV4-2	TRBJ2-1	ASSLTSGGYNEQF
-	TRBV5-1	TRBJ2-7	ASSLAFAGGYEQY
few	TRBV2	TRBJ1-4	ASSWTGRNEKLF
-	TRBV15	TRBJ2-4	ATSRVDLAGVAGAKNIQY
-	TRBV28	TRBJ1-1	ASKLGWGRGNTEAF
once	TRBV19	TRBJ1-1	ASSGRGTTEAF
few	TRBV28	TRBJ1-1	ASLKSTEAF
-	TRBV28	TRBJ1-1	ASSPWDRTKNTEAF
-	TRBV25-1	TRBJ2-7	ASHDTLYEQY
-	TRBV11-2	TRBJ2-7	ASSHGTAYEQY
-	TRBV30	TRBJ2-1	AWTDPRAYNEQF
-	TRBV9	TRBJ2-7	ASSVGLLAGGWEQY
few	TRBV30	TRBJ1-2	AWSPLSRGANYGYT
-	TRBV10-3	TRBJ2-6	AISVRDSPSGANVLT
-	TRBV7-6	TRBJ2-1	ASSRTGTSYNEQF
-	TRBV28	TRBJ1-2	ASRPTGARYGYT
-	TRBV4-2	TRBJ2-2	ASSQGLADANTGELF
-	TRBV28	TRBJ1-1	ASSLLILNTEAF
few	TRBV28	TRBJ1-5	ASSLGGLNQPQH
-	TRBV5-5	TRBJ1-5	ASSLEANSNQPQH
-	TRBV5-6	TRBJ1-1	ASSPGTGVEAF
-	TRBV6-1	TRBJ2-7	ASSEALLYEQY
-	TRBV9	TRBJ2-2	ASSPKPRGQGQTGELF
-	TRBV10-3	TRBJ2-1	ATGLAGGYNEQF
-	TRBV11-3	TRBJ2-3	ASSLGAAEVTDTQY
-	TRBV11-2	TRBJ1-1	ASKHATENTEAF
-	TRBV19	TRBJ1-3	ASSMDRGAGNTIY
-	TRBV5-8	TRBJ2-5	ASSWDRSKTQY
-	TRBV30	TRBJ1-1	AWSRPNTEAF
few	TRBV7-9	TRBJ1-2	SSSFSGTGYSFNYGYT
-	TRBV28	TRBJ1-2	ASSLYLQKTNYGYT
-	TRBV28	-	ASSTSGQRILYEQY
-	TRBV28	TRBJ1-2	ASSAGKGYT
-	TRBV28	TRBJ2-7	ASSRPGTGTYEQY
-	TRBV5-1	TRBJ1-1	ASSLGGVADTEAF
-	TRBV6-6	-	ASSNRDTGRSYEQY